The sequence of this TCR beta chain was determined in a study of vaccination and CD4 T cells after COVID-19. As for treatment: approximately 11-day PBMC culture with coronavirus spike peptide pools or control peptides (ViraFEST assay). As for this clonotype: Antigen specificity is unknown. Likely a read error: the CDR3 ends without its conserved phenylalanine or tryptophan.

Looked up from germline, CDR1 is DFQATT and CDR2 is SNEGSKA (reference sequence). The CDR3 runs 13 residues. The V and J ends lost 5 bases and 1 base, in that order; junction bases with no gene match: 4. Cultured CD4+ T cell DNA underwent sequencing with the Oncomine TCR Beta short-read assay. TCRdb fed the PCR reads into MiXCR, producing one record per CDR3 protein. The profile shows roughly 7,000 distinct CDR3 sequences, around three quarters of them singletons. Specimen: CD4+ T cells from blood, cultured in vitro. This rearrangement joins TRBV20-1 to TRBJ1-1; 7 positions agree with TRBD1. This receptor was taken from a human donor who had recovered from COVID-19. In DNA form, the CDR3 reads TGCAGTGCTCCGGGACAGCAGAACACTGAAGCTTTCCTT. Its translation: CSAPGQQNTEAFL.